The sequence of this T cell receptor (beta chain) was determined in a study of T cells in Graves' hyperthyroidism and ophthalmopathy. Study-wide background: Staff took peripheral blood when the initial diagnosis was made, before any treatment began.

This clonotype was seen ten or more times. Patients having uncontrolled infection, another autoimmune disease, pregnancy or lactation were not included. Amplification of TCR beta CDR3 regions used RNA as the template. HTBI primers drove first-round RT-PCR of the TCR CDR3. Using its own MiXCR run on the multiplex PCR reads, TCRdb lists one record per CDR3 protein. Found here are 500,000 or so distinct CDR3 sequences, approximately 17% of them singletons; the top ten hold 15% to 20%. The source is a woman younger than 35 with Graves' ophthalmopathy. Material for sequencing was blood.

This CDR3 reads CASFPGALALSSYNEQFF. The CDR3 coding sequence is TGTGCCAGCTTTCCAGGGGCCCTTGCTTTAAGCTCCTACAATGAGCAGTTCTTC. The chain links TRBV6-1 to TRBJ2-1; tentatively, D is TRBD1 (6 bases). This CDR3 region has 18 residues. The V end lost 8 bases, the J end lost 0 bases, and 23 bases lay between the germline ends. The germline gives CDR1 MNHNS, CDR2 SASEGT.